The sequence of this T cell receptor (beta chain) was determined in a study of T-cell reconstitution after alpha-beta-depleted transplantation in children. Unique molecular identifiers featured in how the TCRbeta library was prepared. MiXCR, applied by TCRdb to the PCR reads, yields one record per CDR3 protein. The data contain over 400,000 distinct CDR3 sequences, approximately 12% of them singletons. Germline V gene lookup returns CDR1 SGHRS and CDR2 YFSETQ. This CDR3 is built from 15 residues. V dropped 4 bases and J dropped 4; count of bases not matched to a gene: 9. This material consisted of PBMCs from the stem cell graft donor, taken from the stem cell graft. This TCR derives from a human donor who donated a stem cell graft to a child with combined immunodeficiency. This rearrangement joins TRBV5-1 to TRBJ2-7, with TRBD1 matching over 9 bases. The CDR3 is CASSPGTGNGYEQYF. The CDR3 DNA reads as TGCGCCAGCAGCCCGGGGACAGGGAATGGGTACGAGCAGTACTTC.